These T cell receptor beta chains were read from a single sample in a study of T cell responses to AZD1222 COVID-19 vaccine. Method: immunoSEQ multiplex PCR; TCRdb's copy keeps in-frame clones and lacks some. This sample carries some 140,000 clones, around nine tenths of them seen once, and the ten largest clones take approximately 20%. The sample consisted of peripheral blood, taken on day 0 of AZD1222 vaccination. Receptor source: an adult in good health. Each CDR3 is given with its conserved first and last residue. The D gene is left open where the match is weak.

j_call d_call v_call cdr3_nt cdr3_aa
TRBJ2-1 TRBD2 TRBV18 TGTGCCAGCTCACTCACTAGCGGGGAGGATGAGCAGTTCTTC CASSLTSGEDEQFF
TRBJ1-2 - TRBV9 TGTGCCAGCGTAAAAAAGCCAGGGGAATATGGCTACACCTTC CASVKKPGEYGYTF
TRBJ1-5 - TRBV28 TGTGCCAGCAGTTTCGGATCCCATCAGCCCCAGCATTTT CASSFGSHQPQHF
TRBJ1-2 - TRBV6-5 TGTGCCAGCAGCGTTTCCCTCGACAGCCTCTATGGCTACACCTTC CASSVSLDSLYGYTF
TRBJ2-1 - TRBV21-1 TGTGCCAGCAGCAACATTAGCGGGAGGGATTCTAATGAGCAGTTCTTC CASSNISGRDSNEQFF
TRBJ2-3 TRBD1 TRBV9 TGTGCCAGCAGCGTAGAAATGGGACAGGGCTTTACAGATACGCAGTATTTT CASSVEMGQGFTDTQYF
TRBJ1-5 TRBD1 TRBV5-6 TGTGCCAGCAGTAAGGACAGGGGCCTGAATCAGCCCCAGCATTTT CASSKDRGLNQPQHF
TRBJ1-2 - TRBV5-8 TGTGCCAGCAACGACAGAACAGGGACCGCCTTTGGCTACACCTTC CASNDRTGTAFGYTF
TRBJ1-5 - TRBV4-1 TGCGCCAGCAGCCAAGGGGCAGGCAATCAGCCCCAGCATTTT CASSQGAGNQPQHF
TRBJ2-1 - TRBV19 TGTGCCAGTAGTATACGGGCCTTGGGGGCCCATAATGAGCAGTTCTTC CASSIRALGAHNEQFF
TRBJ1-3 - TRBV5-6 TGTGCCAGCAGCTTGGTGTCCGTGAGTGGCACCATATATTTT CASSLVSVSGTIYF
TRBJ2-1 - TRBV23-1 TGCGCCAGCAGTCTCACCGGGACCCTAACCGAAGGGGAGCAGTTCTTC CASSLTGTLTEGEQFF